The rows below give T cell receptor beta chains drawn from one sample of a study of T-cell memory formation after mild COVID-19. TCRdb itself ran the 5' RACE reads through MiXCR, one entry per CDR3 protein. The sample has roughly 310,000 distinct CDR3 sequences, more than 15% seen once; the top ten hold approximately 23%. The sample consisted of PBMCs or a T cell subset sorted from them (not recorded which). The origin of the receptors is a man between 18 and 29 years old who had mild COVID-19 (a few samples of this study predate the infection). Cell type and time point are not known. The CDR3 runs from the conserved cysteine through the conserved F or W. D genes are given only for firm matches. The size of a clone is reported for some rows only, either as once, few or many, or as a class for expanded clones.

j_gene: TRBJ2-1
v_gene: TRBV4-1
d_gene: TRBD2
abundance: few
CDR3aa: CASSQGLAVNEQFF
CDR3nt: TGCGCCAGCAGCCAAGGGCTAGCGGTTAATGAGCAGTTCTTC

j_gene: TRBJ1-6
v_gene: TRBV6-5
d_gene: NA
abundance: many
CDR3aa: CASSQQENSPLHF
CDR3nt: TGTGCCAGCAGTCAACAAGAGAATTCACCCCTCCACTTT

j_gene: TRBJ2-1
v_gene: TRBV29-1
d_gene: NA
abundance: many
CDR3aa: CSVDGISSYNEQFF
CDR3nt: TGCAGCGTTGACGGGATCAGCTCCTACAATGAGCAGTTCTTC

j_gene: TRBJ1-1
v_gene: TRBV4-3
d_gene: NA
abundance: few
CDR3aa: CASSQEGHLNTEAFF
CDR3nt: TGCGCCAGCAGCCAAGAGGGTCACTTGAACACTGAAGCTTTCTTT

j_gene: TRBJ1-2
v_gene: TRBV6-5
d_gene: NA
abundance: few
CDR3aa: CASSSGRGGYTF
CDR3nt: TGTGCCAGCAGTTCGGGGAGGGGAGGCTACACCTTC

j_gene: TRBJ2-5
v_gene: TRBV12-3/TRBV12-4
d_gene: TRBD1
abundance: NA
CDR3aa: CASSHPGQGGTQYF
CDR3nt: TGTGCCAGCAGCCATCCGGGACAGGGCGGGACCCAGTACTTC

j_gene: TRBJ2-3
v_gene: TRBV7-9
d_gene: NA
abundance: few
CDR3aa: CASDSAGSDTQYF
CDR3nt: TGTGCCAGCGACAGCGCCGGCTCAGATACGCAGTATTTT

j_gene: TRBJ1-2
v_gene: TRBV12-3/TRBV12-4
d_gene: NA
abundance: NA
CDR3aa: CASRSGGFYGYTF
CDR3nt: TGTGCCAGCAGATCGGGAGGGTTCTATGGCTACACCTTC

j_gene: TRBJ2-3
v_gene: TRBV5-1
d_gene: NA
abundance: few
CDR3aa: CASSFAVGTQYF
CDR3nt: TGCGCCAGCAGCTTCGCCGTTGGGACGCAGTATTTT

j_gene: TRBJ2-7
v_gene: TRBV20-1
d_gene: NA
abundance: NA
CDR3aa: CSASGSSYEQYF
CDR3nt: TGCAGTGCTAGCGGCAGCTCCTACGAGCAGTACTTC

j_gene: TRBJ2-3
v_gene: TRBV5-1
d_gene: NA
abundance: NA
CDR3aa: CASSLGGRGRDTQYF
CDR3nt: TGCGCCAGCAGCTTGGGGGGTAGAGGAAGGGATACGCAGTATTTT

j_gene: TRBJ2-5
v_gene: TRBV4-2
d_gene: TRBD2
abundance: NA
CDR3aa: CASSQGLAEPETQYF
CDR3nt: TGTGCCAGCAGCCAAGGACTAGCGGAACCGGAGACCCAGTACTTC

j_gene: TRBJ1-1
v_gene: TRBV7-9
d_gene: TRBD1
abundance: many
CDR3aa: CASSFYRGGEAFF
CDR3nt: TGTGCCAGCAGCTTCTACAGGGGAGGTGAAGCTTTCTTT

j_gene: TRBJ2-1
v_gene: TRBV20-1
d_gene: TRBD2
abundance: NA
CDR3aa: CSVIAGAYNEQFF
CDR3nt: TGCAGTGTCATAGCGGGGGCCTACAATGAGCAGTTCTTC

j_gene: TRBJ2-1
v_gene: TRBV7-2
d_gene: NA
abundance: NA
CDR3aa: CASSLAPPADEQFF
CDR3nt: TGTGCCAGCAGCTTAGCCCCCCCGGCCGATGAGCAGTTCTTC

j_gene: TRBJ1-2
v_gene: TRBV25-1
d_gene: TRBD1
abundance: NA
CDR3aa: CASRGTGSPSNYGYTF
CDR3nt: TGTGCCAGCCGCGGGACAGGGAGCCCCTCTAACTATGGCTACACCTTC

j_gene: TRBJ2-4
v_gene: TRBV20-1
d_gene: TRBD2
abundance: NA
CDR3aa: CSAVLAGDAKNIQYF
CDR3nt: TGCAGTGCTGTACTAGCGGGGGATGCCAAAAACATTCAGTACTTC

j_gene: TRBJ2-5
v_gene: TRBV7-9
d_gene: NA
abundance: NA
CDR3aa: CASSLVPAETQYF
CDR3nt: TGTGCCAGCAGCTTAGTTCCAGCAGAGACCCAGTACTTC

j_gene: TRBJ2-1
v_gene: TRBV11-1
d_gene: NA
abundance: NA
CDR3aa: CASSGPYKVNEQFF
CDR3nt: TGTGCCAGCAGCGGACCGTACAAGGTGAATGAGCAGTTCTTC

j_gene: TRBJ2-2
v_gene: TRBV7-8
d_gene: TRBD1
abundance: NA
CDR3aa: CASSPGGYTGELFF
CDR3nt: TGTGCCAGCAGCCCAGGGGGCTACACCGGGGAGCTGTTTTTT

j_gene: TRBJ2-2
v_gene: TRBV11-2
d_gene: TRBD2
abundance: NA
CDR3aa: CASSFQAGGVGELFF
CDR3nt: TGTGCCAGCAGCTTTCAGGCGGGGGGAGTCGGGGAGCTGTTTTTT

j_gene: TRBJ1-5
v_gene: TRBV6-2/TRBV6-3
d_gene: NA
abundance: NA
CDR3aa: CASSYPREIPNQPQHF
CDR3nt: TGTGCCAGCAGTTACCCTAGGGAGATCCCCAATCAGCCCCAGCATTTT

j_gene: TRBJ1-5
v_gene: TRBV7-2
d_gene: NA
abundance: NA
CDR3aa: CASSLGAGANQPQHF
CDR3nt: TGTGCCAGCAGCTTAGGGGCAGGAGCTAATCAGCCCCAGCATTTT

j_gene: TRBJ2-4
v_gene: TRBV28
d_gene: TRBD2
abundance: NA
CDR3aa: CASSFRRELAKNIQYF
CDR3nt: TGTGCCAGCAGTTTCCGGCGGGAGCTAGCCAAAAACATTCAGTACTTC

j_gene: TRBJ2-3
v_gene: TRBV5-1
d_gene: NA
abundance: few
CDR3aa: CASDAGASTDTQYF
CDR3nt: TGCGCCAGCGACGCGGGGGCCAGCACAGATACGCAGTATTTT

j_gene: TRBJ2-7
v_gene: TRBV7-9
d_gene: NA
abundance: few
CDR3aa: CASSIQSYTRPYEQYF
CDR3nt: TGTGCCAGCAGCATCCAATCCTACACCCGACCCTACGAGCAGTACTTC

j_gene: TRBJ2-3
v_gene: TRBV12-3/TRBV12-4
d_gene: TRBD2
abundance: NA
CDR3aa: CASSLASGGRDTQYF
CDR3nt: TGTGCCAGCAGTTTAGCTAGCGGGGGAAGAGATACGCAGTATTTT

j_gene: TRBJ2-2
v_gene: TRBV4-2
d_gene: NA
abundance: few
CDR3aa: CASSQLPRREIGELFF
CDR3nt: TGTGCCAGCAGCCAGCTACCCCGGAGAGAGATCGGGGAGCTGTTTTTT

j_gene: TRBJ1-1
v_gene: TRBV5-5
d_gene: NA
abundance: many
CDR3aa: CASSLYPENTEAFF
CDR3nt: TGTGCCAGCAGCTTGTATCCGGAGAACACTGAAGCTTTCTTT

j_gene: TRBJ2-1
v_gene: TRBV9
d_gene: NA
abundance: few
CDR3aa: CASSVDWRGPDEQFF
CDR3nt: TGTGCCAGCAGCGTAGATTGGCGGGGTCCGGATGAGCAGTTCTTC